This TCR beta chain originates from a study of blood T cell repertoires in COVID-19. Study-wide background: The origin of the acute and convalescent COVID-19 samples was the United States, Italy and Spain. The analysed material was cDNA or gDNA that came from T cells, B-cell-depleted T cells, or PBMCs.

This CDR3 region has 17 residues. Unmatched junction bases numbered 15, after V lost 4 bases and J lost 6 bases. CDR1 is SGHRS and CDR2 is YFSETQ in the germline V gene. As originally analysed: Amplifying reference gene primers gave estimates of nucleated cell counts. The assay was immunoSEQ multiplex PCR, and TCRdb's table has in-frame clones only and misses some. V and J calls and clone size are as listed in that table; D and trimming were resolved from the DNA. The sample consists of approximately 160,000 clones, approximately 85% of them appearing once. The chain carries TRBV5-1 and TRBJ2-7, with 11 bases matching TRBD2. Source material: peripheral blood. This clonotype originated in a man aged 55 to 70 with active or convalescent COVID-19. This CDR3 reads CASSPKTGLAGGGEQYF. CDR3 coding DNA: TGCGCCAGCAGCCCGAAAACGGGGCTAGCGGGAGGTGGCGAGCAGTACTTC.